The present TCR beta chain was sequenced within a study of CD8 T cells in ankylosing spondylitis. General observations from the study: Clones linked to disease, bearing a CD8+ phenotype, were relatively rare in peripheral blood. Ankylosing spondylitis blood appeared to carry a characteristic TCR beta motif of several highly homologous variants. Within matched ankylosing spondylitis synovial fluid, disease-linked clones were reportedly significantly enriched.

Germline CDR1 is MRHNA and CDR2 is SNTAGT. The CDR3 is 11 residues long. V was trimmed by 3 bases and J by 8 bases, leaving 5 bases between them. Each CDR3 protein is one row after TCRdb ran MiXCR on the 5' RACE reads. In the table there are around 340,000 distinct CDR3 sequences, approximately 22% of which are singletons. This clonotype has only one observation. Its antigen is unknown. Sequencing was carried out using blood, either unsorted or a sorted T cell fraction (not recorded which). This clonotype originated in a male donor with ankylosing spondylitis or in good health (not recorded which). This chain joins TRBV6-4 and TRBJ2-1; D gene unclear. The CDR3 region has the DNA TGTGCCAGCAGTGATGGGGATGAGCAGTTCTTC. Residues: CASSDGDEQFF.